Following are 16 T cell receptor beta chains from one sample sequenced in a study of T cells in Graves' hyperthyroidism and ophthalmopathy (dated by TCRdb to between 2018 and 2020). Library preparation was by multiplex PCR. The reads were generated on an Illumina HiSeq 2000. The TCR beta CDR3 regions were amplified from the RNA transcripts. For the first round of RT-PCR on the TCR CDR3, the HTBI primer set was used together with the Qiagen OneStep RT-PCR kit. TCRdb reworked the public reads: Q25 trimming with fastp, MiXCR clone assembly, productive beta chains retained. Merged by CDR3 protein, the rows form single entries marked with the most common genes and DNA. Present in this sample are fewer than 500,000 distinct CDR3 sequences, 13% to 15% of which were seen just once. Around 20% of the sample lies in the top ten. Sequencing was performed on blood. The receptor set was obtained from a woman younger than 45 with Graves' ophthalmopathy.

This clonotype was found many times. The chain employs TRBV7-8 and TRBJ1-1; 7 nucleotides agree with TRBD1. V lost 5 bases, J lost 6 bases, and 6 bases stayed unmatched. The CDR3 is made up of 13 amino acids. Germline loops: CDR1 SGHVS, CDR2 FQNEAQ. CDR3 amino acids: CASSARGGPEAFF. The CDR3 nucleotides are TGTGCCAGCAGCGCGCGAGGGGGCCCTGAAGCTTTCTTT.

Ten or more counts support this clonotype. V usage is TRBV9 and J usage is TRBJ1-1; D call uncertain. Germline loops: CDR1 SGDLS, CDR2 YYNGEE. V lost 0 bases and J 1 base, leaving 10 bases between the germline ends. There are 15 residues in the CDR3. The CDR3 reads CASSVAPAKNTEAFF. The CDR3 DNA reads TGTGCCAGCAGCGTAGCGCCGGCCAAGAACACTGAAGCTTTCTTT.

The sample holds many counts of this clonotype. V is TRBV20-1 and J is TRBJ1-2; 7 bases match TRBD1. Germline CDR1 is DFQATT and CDR2 is SNEGSKA (reference sequence). V trimming: 2 bases; J trimming: 8 bases; junction bases outside the gene matches: 8. The CDR3 runs to 13 residues. In nucleotides, the CDR3 is TGCAGTGCTAGACCTGACAGGGTGTGGGGCTACACCTTC. Protein product: CSARPDRVWGYTF.

V and J are TRBV7-2 and TRBJ1-4; 10 nucleotides line up with TRBD1. V trimming: 3 bases; J trimming: 3 bases; junction bases outside the gene matches: 7. This CDR3 is built from 17 residues. In germline, CDR1 is SGHTA, CDR2 FQGNSA. CDR3 DNA sequence: TGTGCCAGCAGCTTTGCTCCCGGACAGGGGGCTAATGAAAAACTGTTTTTT. Its protein is CASSFAPGQGANEKLFF. Using reference TRBV7-2 and TRBJ1-4 for the parts outside the CDR3, the full variable domain is GAGVSQSPSNKVTEKGKDVELRCDPISGHTALYWYRQSLGQGLEFLIYFQGNSAPDKSGLPSDRFSAERTGGSVSTLTIQRTQQEDSAVYLCASSFAPGQGANEKLFFGSGTQLSVL.

This clonotype came up many times. The rearrangement links TRBV11-2 to TRBJ2-3, with 13 bases identical to TRBD2. Germline CDR1 and CDR2: SGHAT and FQNNGV. Unmatched junction bases numbered 6, after V lost 4 bases and J lost 5 bases. The CDR3 has 16 amino acids. The CDR3 is CASSSGLAGAKDTQYF. The CDR3 nucleotides read TGTGCCAGCAGCTCTGGACTAGCGGGGGCGAAAGATACGCAGTATTTT. The variable domain in full, with the rest retrieved from reference TRBV11-2 and TRBJ2-3, is EAGVAQSPRYKIIEKRQSVAFWCNPISGHATLYWYQQILGQGPKLLIQFQNNGVVDDSQLPKDRFSAERLKGVDSTLKIQPAKLEDSAVYLCASSSGLAGAKDTQYFGPGTRLTVL.

The J gene is TRBJ1-1, the V gene TRBV11-2; a possible D gene is TRBD1 (5 bases). Germline loops: CDR1 SGHAT, CDR2 FQNNGV. This CDR3 has 16 amino acids. The germline V and J ends were trimmed by 1 base and 2 bases, with 14 bases remaining between them. The CDR3 loop reads CASSLVPGRINTEAFF. The CDR3 coding sequence is TGTGCCAGCAGCTTAGTCCCAGGGAGGATTAACACTGAAGCTTTCTTT.

Many counts were recorded for this clonotype. The rearrangement uses TRBV12-3 or TRBV12-4 and TRBJ1-2; possibly TRBD1 for D (6 bases). Trimming stripped 3 bases from V and 4 bases from J, with 15 bases between. The CDR3 consists of 15 residues. For the CDR3, the DNA is TGTGCCAGCAGTTTGAGGACAGTCGATATCTATGGCTACACCTTC. It encodes CASSLRTVDIYGYTF.

This clonotype was detected many times. This chain links TRBV20-1 with TRBJ2-5, with 9 nucleotides matching TRBD2. CDR1 DFQATT and CDR2 SNEGSKA come from the germline V gene (reference sequence). V was pared by 3 bases and J by 5 bases, with 10 bases of the junction left unmatched. The CDR3 runs to 15 residues. For the CDR3, the DNA is TGCAGTGCTAGTGACGCGGGGGGGCTGGAGGAGACCCAGTACTTC. Translation gives CSASDAGGLEETQYF.

The chain carries TRBV7-8 and TRBJ1-2; 10 nucleotides line up with TRBD1. Trimming took 5 bases from V and 7 from J; bases not matched to a gene: 10. Germline V gene data show CDR1 as SGHVS and CDR2 as FQNEAQ. The CDR3 is 15 residues long. CDR3 sequence: CASSLQGQGYGGYTF. In nucleotides, the CDR3 is TGTGCCAGCAGCCTCCAGGGACAGGGGTACGGTGGCTACACCTTC.

This clonotype has at least ten counts. The CDR3 here is CASRFKSGGLGDYGYTF. The CDR3 nucleotides are TGTGCCAGCAGATTCAAATCTGGGGGGCTTGGCGACTATGGCTACACCTTC. The chain is built from TRBV6-1 and TRBJ1-2; TRBD1 is a possible D gene (6 bases). Germline assignment: CDR1 MNHNS and CDR2 SASEGT. The CDR3 sequence is 17 residues long. Trimming shortened V by 6 bases and J by 3 bases, and 23 bases separated the two germline ends.

This clonotype was detected ten times or more. The CDR3 loop is CALGPNEQFF. The CDR3 DNA sequence: TGTGCTCTGGGCCCCAATGAGCAGTTCTTC. The chain is built from TRBV30 and TRBJ2-1; no reliable D call. Germline V gene lookup returns CDR1 GTSNPN and CDR2 SVGIG (reference sequence). The length of the CDR3 is 10 residues.

Turning to this clonotype: A read error may be the cause here, since a much bigger clone is one base away. The chain has TRBV29-1 and TRBJ1-2; D unclear. CDR1 is SQVTM, CDR2 ANQGSEA, per germline. V lost 7 bases, J lost 3 bases, and 6 bases lay in between. The CDR3 has 10 amino acids. The CDR3 DNA reads as TGCAGCGCCCCGGACTATGGCTACACCTTC. This translates into CSAPDYGYTF.

At least ten counts were recorded for this clonotype. The chain links TRBV18 to TRBJ1-6, with D uncertain. The CDR3 length is 15 residues. Germline CDR1 reads KGHSH; CDR2 reads LQKENI. V lost 1 base and J 9 bases, leaving 13 bases between the germline ends. The CDR3 DNA follows: TGTGCCAGCTCACCACGAGCCGGGAACGGTTCACCCCTCCACTTT. Translation gives CASSPRAGNGSPLHF.

This clonotype has only a few counts. The gene calls are TRBV5-4 and TRBJ2-6, with D possibly being TRBD1 (5 bases). Per germline, CDR1 SGHNT and CDR2 YYREEE (reference sequence). Trimming cost V 4 bases and J 0 bases, with 11 bases left between them. The CDR3 totals 16 residues. CDR3 bases: TGTGCCAGCAGCGGGGCAGGAGACTCTGGGGCCAACGTCCTGACTTTC. Amino acids: CASSGAGDSGANVLTF.

In the case of this clonotype: This could be a read error, since a much larger clone is one nucleotide away. The chain is built from TRBV12-3 or TRBV12-4 and TRBJ1-5; D possibly corresponds to TRBD1 (5 bases). There are 12 residues in the CDR3. CDR3 loop: CASSLVNRDPYF. The CDR3 DNA sequence: TGTGCCAGCAGTTTAGTGAACCGGGACCCTTATTTT.

This clonotype was seen ten or more times. This sequence joins TRBV12-3 or TRBV12-4 and TRBJ2-3; 8 positions agree with TRBD2. The CDR3 length is 15 residues. The junction had 5 bases not matched to a gene; V was cut back by 6 bases and J by 0 bases. Here the CDR3 reads CASRKRGTSTDTQYF. The CDR3 DNA sequence: TGTGCCAGCAGAAAGCGGGGGACTAGCACAGATACGCAGTATTTT.